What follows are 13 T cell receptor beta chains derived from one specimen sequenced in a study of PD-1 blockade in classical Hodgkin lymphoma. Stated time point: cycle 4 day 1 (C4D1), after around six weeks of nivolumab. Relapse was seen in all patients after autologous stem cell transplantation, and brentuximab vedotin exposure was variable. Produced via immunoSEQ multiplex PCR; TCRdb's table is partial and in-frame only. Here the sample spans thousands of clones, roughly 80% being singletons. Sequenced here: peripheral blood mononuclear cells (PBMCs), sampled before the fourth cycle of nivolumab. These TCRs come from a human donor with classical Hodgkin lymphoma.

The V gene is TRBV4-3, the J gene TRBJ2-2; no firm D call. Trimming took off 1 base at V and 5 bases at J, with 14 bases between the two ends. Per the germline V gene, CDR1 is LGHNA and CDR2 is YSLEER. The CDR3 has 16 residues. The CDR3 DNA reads TGCGCCAGCAGCCAAGTTTTGACGGAGAAGACCGGGGAGCTGTTTTTT. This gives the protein CASSQVLTEKTGELFF.

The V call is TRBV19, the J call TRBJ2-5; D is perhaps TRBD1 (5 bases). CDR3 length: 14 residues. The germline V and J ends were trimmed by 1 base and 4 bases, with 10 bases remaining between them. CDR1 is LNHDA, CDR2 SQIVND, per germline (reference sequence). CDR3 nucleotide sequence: TGTGCCAGTAGTATAGTTGAAGGGGCAGAGACCCAGTACTTC. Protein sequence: CASSIVEGAETQYF.

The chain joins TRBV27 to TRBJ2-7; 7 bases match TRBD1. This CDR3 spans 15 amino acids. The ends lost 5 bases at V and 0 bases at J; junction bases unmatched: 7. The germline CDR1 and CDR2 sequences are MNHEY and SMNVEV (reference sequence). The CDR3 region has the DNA TGTGCCAGCAGTGCAGGCTGGGACAGCTCCTACGAGCAGTACTTC. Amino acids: CASSAGWDSSYEQYF.

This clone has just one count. The CDR3 DNA reads TGTGCCAGCAGCTTGGTACAGGGCAATGAGCAGTTCTTC. Its translation: CASSLVQGNEQFF. The chain employs TRBV5-4 and TRBJ2-1, with D possibly matching TRBD1 (6 bases). V was clipped by 0 bases and J by 6 bases, with 7 bases between them. The CDR3 length is 13 residues. Germline assignment: CDR1 SGHNT and CDR2 YYREEE (reference sequence).

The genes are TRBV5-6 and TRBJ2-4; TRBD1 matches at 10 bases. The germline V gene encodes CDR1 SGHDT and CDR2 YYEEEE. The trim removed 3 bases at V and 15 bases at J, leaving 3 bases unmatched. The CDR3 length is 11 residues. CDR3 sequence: CASSSTGGLYF. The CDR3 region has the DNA TGTGCCAGCAGCTCGACAGGGGGCTTGTACTTC.

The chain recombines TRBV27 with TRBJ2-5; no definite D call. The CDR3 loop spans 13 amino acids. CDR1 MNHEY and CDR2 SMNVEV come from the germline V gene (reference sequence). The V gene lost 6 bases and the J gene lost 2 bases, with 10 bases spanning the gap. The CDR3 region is CASSRVVQETQYF. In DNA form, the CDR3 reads TGTGCCAGCAGCCGAGTGGTACAAGAGACCCAGTACTTC.

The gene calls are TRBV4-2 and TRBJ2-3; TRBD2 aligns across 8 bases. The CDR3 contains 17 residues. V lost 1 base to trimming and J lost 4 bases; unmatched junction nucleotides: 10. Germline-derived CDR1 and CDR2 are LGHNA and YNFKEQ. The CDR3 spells CASSQGRGGAAADTQYF. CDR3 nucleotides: TGTGCCAGCAGCCAAGGCCGGGGGGGGGCTGCAGCAGATACGCAGTATTTT.

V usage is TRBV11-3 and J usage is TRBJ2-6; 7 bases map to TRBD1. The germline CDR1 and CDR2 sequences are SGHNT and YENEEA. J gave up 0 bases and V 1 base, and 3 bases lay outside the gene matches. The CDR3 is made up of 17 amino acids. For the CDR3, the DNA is TGTGCCAGCAGCTTAGGGACAGGCCGCTCTGGGGCCAACGTCCTGACTTTC. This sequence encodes CASSLGTGRSGANVLTF.

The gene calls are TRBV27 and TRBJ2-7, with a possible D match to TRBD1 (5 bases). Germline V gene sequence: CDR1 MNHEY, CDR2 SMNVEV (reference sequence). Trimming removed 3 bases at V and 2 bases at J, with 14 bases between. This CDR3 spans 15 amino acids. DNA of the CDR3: TGTGCCAGCAGTTTTGGTCCAGGGTCAACCTACGAGCAGTACTTC. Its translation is CASSFGPGSTYEQYF.

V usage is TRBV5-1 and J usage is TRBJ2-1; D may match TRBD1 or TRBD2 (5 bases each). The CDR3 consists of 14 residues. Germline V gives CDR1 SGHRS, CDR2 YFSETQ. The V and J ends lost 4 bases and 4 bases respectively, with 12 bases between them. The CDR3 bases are TGCGCCAGCAGCAGTTGGGGGACGTACAATGAGCAGTTCTTC. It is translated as CASSSWGTYNEQFF.

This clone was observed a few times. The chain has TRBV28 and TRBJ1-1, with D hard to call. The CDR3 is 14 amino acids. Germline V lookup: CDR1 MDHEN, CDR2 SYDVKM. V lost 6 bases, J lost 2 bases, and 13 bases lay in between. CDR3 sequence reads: CASSSVSHNTEAFF. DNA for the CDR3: TGTGCCAGCAGCTCCGTGAGCCACAACACTGAAGCTTTCTTT.

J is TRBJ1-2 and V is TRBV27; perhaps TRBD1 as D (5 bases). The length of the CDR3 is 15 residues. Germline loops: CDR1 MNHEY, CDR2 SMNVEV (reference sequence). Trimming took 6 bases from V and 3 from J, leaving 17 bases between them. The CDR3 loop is CASRPLGEGDYGYTF. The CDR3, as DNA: TGTGCCAGCAGGCCCCTGGGGGAGGGTGACTATGGCTACACCTTC.

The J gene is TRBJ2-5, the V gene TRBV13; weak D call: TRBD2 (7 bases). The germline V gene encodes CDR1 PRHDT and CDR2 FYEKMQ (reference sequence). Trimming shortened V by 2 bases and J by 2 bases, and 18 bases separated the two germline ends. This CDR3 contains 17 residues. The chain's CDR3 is CASSLNPLGGAQETQYF. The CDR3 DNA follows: TGTGCCAGCAGCTTAAACCCATTGGGGGGGGCGCAAGAGACCCAGTACTTC.